This T cell receptor beta chain came from a study of T cell changes during pregnancy in multiple sclerosis. The CDR3 has 15 residues. V was trimmed by 0 bases and J by 4 bases, leaving 11 bases between them. CDR1 and CDR2 (germline): SGHRS, YFSETQ. This table comes from immunoSEQ multiplex PCR, and its TCRdb copy is limited to in-frame clones, with some not included. This sample yields 45,000 to 60,000 clones, of which about 92% are seen a single time; approximately 1.9% belongs to the top ten. The gene calls are TRBV5-1 and TRBJ2-1, with a possible D match to TRBD2 (6 bases). This TCR was recovered from a female donor with multiple sclerosis, enrolled in a pregnancy study. Sequencing was performed on peripheral blood, taken in the second trimester of pregnancy. CDR3 nucleotide sequence: TGCGCCAGCAGCTTGGTGGCTAGCGATTACAATGAGCAGTTCTTC. Translating it yields CASSLVASDYNEQFF.